Listed below are T cell receptor beta chains from one sample, sequenced in a study of shared clonotypes between healthy human individuals. Sequencing used immunoSEQ multiplex PCR; TCRdb keeps in-frame clones, though not all of them. The data show about 480,000 clones, with 79% seen just once and approximately 13% held by the top ten. Sequenced: PBMCs. These receptors were taken from a woman in her thirties or forties in good health. Some clones in this sample may be carry-over from other donors' samples. Both conserved end residues are part of each CDR3. Each record gives: J gene, D gene, V gene, CDR3 protein. The D gene is left open where the match is weak.

>TRBJ1-1|-|TRBV9
CASSGGGVTEAFF
>TRBJ2-2|TRBD2|TRBV4-2
CASMTGLAGETGELFF
>TRBJ1-1|-|TRBV19
CASTSGTWNWVVNTEAFF
>TRBJ2-1|-|TRBV5-3
CARSSTAGAGNEQFF
>TRBJ1-5|TRBD1|TRBV10-3
CAISARGDQPQHF
>TRBJ1-2|TRBD1|TRBV18
CASSPWDSPNYGYTF
>TRBJ2-1|-|TRBV6-1
CASSELGLLGNPSYNEQFF
>TRBJ2-7|TRBD2|TRBV4-2
CASSQDYGRDEQYF
>TRBJ1-2|-|TRBV6-5
CASSYRRQASNYGYTF
>TRBJ2-5|-|TRBV4-2
CASSQDDLEGQETQYF
>TRBJ2-1|TRBD2|TRBV10-3
CAIRERDLEFF
>TRBJ2-7|TRBD1|TRBV7-2
CASSLRGQTYEQYF
>TRBJ2-7|TRBD2|TRBV10-3
CAISSGRAQYEQYF
>TRBJ2-1|-|TRBV6-6
CASSQPGRSYNEQFF
>TRBJ2-2|-|TRBV27
CALRDTNTGELFF
>TRBJ2-7|TRBD1|TRBV7-2
CASSLARWDRGALYEQYF
>TRBJ2-1|TRBD1|TRBV5-1
CASNAGGLPYNEQFF
>TRBJ2-1|TRBD1|TRBV19
CASDRGYEQFF
>TRBJ2-3|-|TRBV4-2
CASSQVGGRRADTQYF
>TRBJ2-5|-|TRBV5-1
CASSTGTTQGTQYF
>TRBJ2-5|TRBD1|TRBV29-1
CSAYGGQEETQYF
>TRBJ2-7|-|TRBV6-6
CASGGGDEQYF
>TRBJ2-5|-|TRBV20-1
CSAEGIDEQYF
>TRBJ1-2|-|TRBV4-3
CASSQVQGSYGYTF
>TRBJ2-2|TRBD1|TRBV5-1
CASSLAGQGMTTGELFF
>TRBJ1-5|-|TRBV28
CASSFGGASNQPQHF
>TRBJ2-3|TRBD2|TRBV5-1
CASSTGLAGSTDTQYF
>TRBJ2-7|-|TRBV28
CASSTQGTYEQYF
>TRBJ1-6|TRBD1|TRBV6-6
CASSYEGASSPLHF
>TRBJ2-7|-|TRBV13
CASSHGGADYEQYF
>TRBJ1-5|-|TRBV28
CASGLVSSNQPQHF
>TRBJ1-4|-|TRBV7-2
CASSLDRATNEKLFF
>TRBJ2-7|TRBD1|TRBV6-5
CASKTGGSYEQYF
>TRBJ2-7|TRBD2|TRBV29-1
CSVEVRSGSPMKGEQYF
>TRBJ1-5|-|TRBV7-9
CASSSHAGEGDQPQHF
>TRBJ2-6|-|TRBV27
CASSPSRASGANVLTF
>TRBJ1-1|TRBD1|TRBV29-1
CSFRDRGEAFF
>TRBJ1-5|-|TRBV4-1
CASSQDRAGHNQPQHF
>TRBJ2-5|TRBD2|TRBV10-2
CAIPKPTSGSGETQYF
>TRBJ2-1|-|TRBV11-3
CASSPGTLAYNEQFF
>TRBJ2-5|TRBD1|TRBV2
CASQRTGAETQYF
>TRBJ1-2|TRBD1|TRBV28
CASSLGGQTYGYTF
>TRBJ1-2|-|TRBV20-1
CSADLYGYTF
>TRBJ2-1|TRBD2|TRBV11-2
CASSLGGSLNEQFF
>TRBJ1-2|-|TRBV7-2
CASSALGVSYGYTF
>TRBJ2-7|TRBD1|TRBV27
CASSLIGTGSSYEQYF
>TRBJ2-1|TRBD2|TRBV7-3
CASSEGTSAYNEQFF
>TRBJ2-5|TRBD1|TRBV15
CATSREVQGAGETQYF
>TRBJ2-1|TRBD1|TRBV9
CASSVRQGATGDEQFF
>TRBJ1-1|-|TRBV30
CAWSRTHRGTEAFF
>TRBJ1-2|TRBD1|TRBV19
CASTTGTGGGYTF
>TRBJ1-5|-|TRBV19
CASSIGQFSNQPQHF
>TRBJ2-6|TRBD1|TRBV4-2
CASSQKAGTGSSGANVLTF
>TRBJ2-5|-|TRBV19
CASSIVPGLQETQYF
>TRBJ2-2|-|TRBV6-1
CASRPRTNTGELFF
>TRBJ2-7|-|TRBV7-2
CASSLPGIPYEQYF
>TRBJ2-1|-|TRBV28
CASRGQSSYNEQFF
>TRBJ2-7|TRBD1|TRBV11-2
CASSLETGGRDEQYF
>TRBJ1-1|-|TRBV11-2
CASSLGPTGEAFF
>TRBJ1-5|-|TRBV28
CASSFRQVHQPQHF